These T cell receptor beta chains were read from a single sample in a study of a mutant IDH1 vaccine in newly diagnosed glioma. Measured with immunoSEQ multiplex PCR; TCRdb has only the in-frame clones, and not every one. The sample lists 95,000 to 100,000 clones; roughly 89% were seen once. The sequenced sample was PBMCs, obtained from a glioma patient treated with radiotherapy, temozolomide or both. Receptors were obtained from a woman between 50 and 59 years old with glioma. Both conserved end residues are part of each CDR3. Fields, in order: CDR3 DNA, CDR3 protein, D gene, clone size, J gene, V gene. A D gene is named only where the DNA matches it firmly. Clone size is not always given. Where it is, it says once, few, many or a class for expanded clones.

TGTGCCAGCAGCTTAGGAGCGGGAGGGCCCACAGATACGCAGTATTTT,CASSLGAGGPTDTQYF,TRBD2,NA,TRBJ2-3,TRBV11-3
TGTGCCAGCAGCTCACAGGGGAACACTGAAGCTTTCTTT,CASSSQGNTEAFF,NA,NA,TRBJ1-1,TRBV5-5
TGTGCCAGCAGCCCACGAAACCGGGGTGGGAGATCAGATACGCAGTATTTT,CASSPRNRGGRSDTQYF,NA,NA,TRBJ2-3,TRBV4-2
TGTGCCAGCAGCTTTGCGGGGGGAGGAAATGAAAAACTGTTTTTT,CASSFAGGGNEKLFF,NA,NA,TRBJ1-4,TRBV11-2
TGTGCCAGTAGTGGCAGGGGGCAGACTGAAGCTTTCTTT,CASSGRGQTEAFF,TRBD1,NA,TRBJ1-1,TRBV19
TGTGCCAGTAGTGGGGCAGCTGATAATTCACCCCTCCACTTT,CASSGAADNSPLHF,NA,NA,TRBJ1-6,TRBV19
TGTGCCAGCAGCTTCATCAGGGGACTAGCCCCAGATACGCAGTATTTT,CASSFIRGLAPDTQYF,TRBD2,NA,TRBJ2-3,TRBV6-6
TGTGCCAGCAGTGAAGCGGACGGGAGTACCTACGAGCAGTACTTC,CASSEADGSTYEQYF,NA,NA,TRBJ2-7,TRBV2
TGTGCCAGCAGCTTTGGGCTAGCGGGAGTCCAGGATACGCAGTATTTT,CASSFGLAGVQDTQYF,TRBD2,NA,TRBJ2-3,TRBV7-9
TGTGCCAGCAGTTACCCCGGCGGGGAGCTGTTTTTT,CASSYPGGELFF,NA,few,TRBJ2-2,TRBV6-6
TGTGCCAGCAGCCTGGCAGGGGGGGAGACCCAGTACTTC,CASSLAGGETQYF,NA,NA,TRBJ2-5,TRBV14
TGTGCCAGTAGTATAGGGGCAGGGGGTGCTTACGAGCAGTACTTC,CASSIGAGGAYEQYF,TRBD1,NA,TRBJ2-7,TRBV19
TGTGCCAGCACCTGGGGACAGGGGAACTACGAGCAGTACTTC,CASTWGQGNYEQYF,TRBD1,NA,TRBJ2-7,TRBV6-6